A single sample is the source of the 14 T cell receptor beta chains below, sequenced in a study of a mutant IDH1 vaccine in newly diagnosed glioma. For these TCRs, the target antigens are not known. The method was immunoSEQ multiplex PCR; TCRdb's version includes in-frame clones alone and lacks a portion of them. The sample shows 25,000 to 35,000 clones, 65% to 85% of them seen only once. The time point: week 23, last vaccination. Vaccinated patients received 300 ug of mutant IDH1 20-mer peptide per dose, with topical imiquimod. The sample was PBMCs, taken from a glioma patient whose treatment included an IDH1 peptide vaccine. Source of these receptors: a woman between 18 and 30 years old with glioma.

This clone was detected only a few times. The rearrangement links TRBV19 to TRBJ1-6; D remains unclear. V lost 6 bases and J 6 bases, leaving 12 bases between the germline ends. The germline V gene encodes CDR1 LNHDA and CDR2 SQIVND (reference sequence). The length of the CDR3 is 14 residues. CDR3 region: CASSEWGSNSPLHF. Written as DNA, the CDR3 is TGTGCCAGTAGCGAATGGGGAAGTAATTCACCCCTCCACTTT.

The rearrangement uses TRBV9 and TRBJ2-5; 7 bases match TRBD1. With V trimmed by 3 bases and J by 3 bases, 8 bases remained unmatched. Germline V gene sequence: CDR1 SGDLS, CDR2 YYNGEE. This CDR3 region has 15 residues. In DNA form, the CDR3 reads TGTGCCAGCAGCGCGGGACAGCGAGCAGAAGAGACCCAGTACTTC. Its translation is CASSAGQRAEETQYF. Full variable domain (remainder filled in from reference TRBV9 and TRBJ2-5): DSGVTQTPKHLITATGQRVTLRCSPRSGDLSVYWYQQSLDQGLQFLIQYYNGEERAKGNILERFSAQQFPDLHSELNLSSLELGDSALYFCASSAGQRAEETQYFGPGTRLLVL.

V gene TRBV7-3 combines with J gene TRBJ2-3, with TRBD2 matching 13 bases. Trimming cost V 5 bases and J 4 bases; bases outside gene matches: 3. There are 15 residues in the CDR3. The germline V gene has CDR1 SGHTA and CDR2 FQGTGA. CDR3 nucleotides: TGTGCCAGCAGCACTAGCGGGAGGGCCGCAGATACGCAGTATTTT. Amino acid sequence: CASSTSGRAADTQYF.

The chain links TRBV6-5 to TRBJ1-6, with D unresolved. Germline CDR1 and CDR2: MNHEY and SVGAGI. This CDR3 comprises 14 residues. Trimming removed 6 bases at V and 5 bases at J, with 11 bases between. The CDR3 here is CASRAQVNNSPLHF. The CDR3 bases are TGTGCCAGCAGGGCACAAGTGAATAATTCACCCCTCCACTTT.

This chain joins TRBV29-1 and TRBJ1-1, with TRBD1 as a possible D gene (5 bases). Germline CDR1 reads SQVTM; CDR2 reads ANQGSEA. V lost 4 bases, J lost 1 base, and 10 bases lay in between. This CDR3 is 13 amino acids long. The CDR3 spells CSVGRQPNTEAFF. For the CDR3, the DNA is TGCAGCGTTGGGAGACAGCCGAACACTGAAGCTTTCTTT. Drawing the rest from reference TRBV29-1 and TRBJ1-1, the complete variable domain is SAVISQKPSRDICQRGTSLTIQCQVDSQVTMMFWYRQQPGQSLTLIATANQGSEATYESGFVIDKFPISRPNLTFSTLTVSNMSPEDSSIYLCSVGRQPNTEAFFGQGTRLTVV.

The rearrangement joins TRBV5-6 to TRBJ2-1, with D uncertain. Germline values: CDR1 SGHDT, CDR2 YYEEEE. Trimming pared 7 bases from V and 1 base from J, leaving 12 bases between. CDR3 size: 14 residues. The CDR3 DNA sequence: TGTGCCAGCTACGTCGGCGGTTCCTACAATGAGCAGTTCTTC. Protein sequence: CASYVGGSYNEQFF.

The chain has TRBV5-6 and TRBJ2-5, with D possibly called TRBD1 or TRBD2 (6 bases each). This CDR3 region has 15 residues. V shed 4 bases and J shed 2 bases, with 15 bases lying between them. Germline V gene data show CDR1 as SGHDT and CDR2 as YYEEEE. The CDR3 sequence is CASSEGGQGQETQYF. CDR3 in DNA: TGTGCCAGCAGCGAAGGGGGGCAGGGACAAGAGACCCAGTACTTC.

V gene TRBV15 combines with J gene TRBJ2-7, with D possibly matching TRBD1 (6 bases). Germline CDR1 reads LNHNV; CDR2 reads YYDKDF (reference sequence). This CDR3 comprises 16 residues. Trimming stripped 0 bases from V and 0 bases from J, with 12 bases between. In DNA form, the CDR3 reads TGTGCCACCAGCAGAGATCTTACAGGGTACTCCTACGAGCAGTACTTC. The encoded protein is CATSRDLTGYSYEQYF.

The chain is built from TRBV19 and TRBJ2-7; a weak D match, TRBD2 (6 bases). Trimming took 4 bases from V and 2 from J, leaving 12 bases between them. Germline V gene sequence: CDR1 LNHDA, CDR2 SQIVND (reference sequence). The CDR3 is made up of 14 amino acids. The DNA of the CDR3 is TGTGCCAGTAGTACGGGGGAGAGCCCCTACGAGCAGTACTTC. Its protein is CASSTGESPYEQYF.

This sequence joins TRBV27 and TRBJ2-3, with TRBD1 identical over 8 bases. V lost 7 bases to trimming and J lost 4 bases; unmatched junction nucleotides: 13. Germline-derived CDR1 and CDR2 are MNHEY and SMNVEV (reference sequence). The CDR3 spans 16 residues. CDR3 DNA sequence: TGTGCCAGCACCCCCCACAGGACAGGGTCAGCAGATACGCAGTATTTT. Translation gives CASTPHRTGSADTQYF.

This clone was recorded a few times. V usage is TRBV2 and J usage is TRBJ2-2, with a possible D match to TRBD1 (7 bases). The CDR3 runs 16 residues. V was pared by 4 bases and J by 0 bases, with 12 bases between. Germline CDR1 is SNHLY and CDR2 is FYNNEI. In nucleotides, the CDR3 is TGTGCCAGCAGTGCGCAGGGGGGATCGAACACCGGGGAGCTGTTTTTT. Protein sequence: CASSAQGGSNTGELFF. The variable domain in full, with the rest retrieved from reference TRBV2 and TRBJ2-2, is EPEVTQTPSHQVTQMGQEVILRCVPISNHLYFYWYRQILGQKVEFLVSFYNNEISEKSEIFDDQFSVERPDGSNFTLKIRSTKLEDSAMYFCASSAQGGSNTGELFFGEGSRLTVL.

The chain links TRBV6-6 to TRBJ2-7, with a weak D call TRBD2 (6 bases). V was clipped by 6 bases and J by 4 bases, with 16 bases between them. This CDR3 contains 14 residues. Germline V CDR1 and CDR2: MNHNY, SVGAGI (reference sequence). CDR3 protein: CASRNRDGSYEQYF. In DNA form, the CDR3 reads TGTGCCAGCAGGAACCGGGACGGGAGTTACGAGCAGTACTTC.

The chain is built from TRBV7-2 and TRBJ2-2; D unresolved. This CDR3 is built from 14 residues. CDR1 is SGHTA and CDR2 is FQGNSA in the germline V gene. Trimming left V 3 bases short and J 3 bases short, with 8 bases between. CDR3: CASSFRGDTGELFF. The CDR3 DNA reads as TGTGCCAGCAGCTTCCGCGGAGACACCGGGGAGCTGTTTTTT.

The chain combines TRBV5-5 with TRBJ2-2; 8 positions match TRBD1. The CDR3 runs 15 residues. V shed 7 bases and J 3 bases; nucleotides not matched to a gene: 8. Per the germline V gene, CDR1 is SGHKS and CDR2 is YYEKEE (reference sequence). The DNA for the CDR3 is TGTGCCAGCTCACGGACAGGGTCCTACACCGGGGAGCTGTTTTTT. As protein: CASSRTGSYTGELFF.